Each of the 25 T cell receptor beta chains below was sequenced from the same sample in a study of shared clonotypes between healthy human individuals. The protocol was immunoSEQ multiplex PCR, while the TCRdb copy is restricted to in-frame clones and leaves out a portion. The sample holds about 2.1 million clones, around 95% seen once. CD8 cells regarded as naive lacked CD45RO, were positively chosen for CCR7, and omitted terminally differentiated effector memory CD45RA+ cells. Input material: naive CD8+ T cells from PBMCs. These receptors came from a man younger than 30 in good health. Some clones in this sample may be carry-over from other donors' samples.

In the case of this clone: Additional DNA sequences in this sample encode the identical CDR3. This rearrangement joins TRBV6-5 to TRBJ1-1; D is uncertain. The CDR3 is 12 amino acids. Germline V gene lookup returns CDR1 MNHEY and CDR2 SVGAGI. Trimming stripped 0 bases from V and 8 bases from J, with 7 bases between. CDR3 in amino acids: CASSYSGGEAFF. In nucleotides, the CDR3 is TGTGCCAGCAGTTACTCGGGAGGGGAAGCTTTCTTT.

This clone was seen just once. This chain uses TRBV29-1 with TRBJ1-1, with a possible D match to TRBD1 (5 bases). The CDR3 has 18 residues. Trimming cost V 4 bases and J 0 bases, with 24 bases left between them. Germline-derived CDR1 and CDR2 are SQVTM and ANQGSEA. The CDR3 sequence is CSVAPTRAGDGLNTEAFF. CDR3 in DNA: TGCAGCGTTGCTCCTACCAGGGCAGGAGATGGTTTGAACACTGAAGCTTTCTTT.

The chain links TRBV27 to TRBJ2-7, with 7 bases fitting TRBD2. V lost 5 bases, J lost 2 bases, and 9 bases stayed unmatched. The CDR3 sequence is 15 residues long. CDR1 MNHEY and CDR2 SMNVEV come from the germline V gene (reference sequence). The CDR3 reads CASSPDGTTAYEQYF. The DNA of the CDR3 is TGTGCCAGCAGTCCTGACGGGACTACTGCCTACGAGCAGTACTTC.

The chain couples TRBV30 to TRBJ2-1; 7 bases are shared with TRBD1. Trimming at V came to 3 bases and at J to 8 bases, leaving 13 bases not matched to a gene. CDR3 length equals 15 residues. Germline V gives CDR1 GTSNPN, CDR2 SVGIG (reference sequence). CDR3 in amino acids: CAWSVEGAEWYEQFF. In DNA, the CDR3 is TGTGCCTGGAGCGTCGAGGGGGCGGAGTGGTATGAGCAGTTCTTC. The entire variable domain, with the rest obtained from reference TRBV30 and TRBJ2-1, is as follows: SQTIHQWPATLVQPVGSPLSLECTVEGTSNPNLYWYRQAAGRGLQLLFYSVGIGQISSEVPQNLSASRPQDRQFILSSKKLLLSDSGFYLCAWSVEGAEWYEQFFGPGTRLTVL.

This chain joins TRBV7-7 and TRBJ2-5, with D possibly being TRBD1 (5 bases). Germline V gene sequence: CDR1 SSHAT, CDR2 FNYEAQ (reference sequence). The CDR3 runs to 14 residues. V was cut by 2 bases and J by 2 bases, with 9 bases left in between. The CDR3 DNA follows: TGTGCCAGCAGCTTAAACAGGTTTCAAGAGACCCAGTACTTC. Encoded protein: CASSLNRFQETQYF.

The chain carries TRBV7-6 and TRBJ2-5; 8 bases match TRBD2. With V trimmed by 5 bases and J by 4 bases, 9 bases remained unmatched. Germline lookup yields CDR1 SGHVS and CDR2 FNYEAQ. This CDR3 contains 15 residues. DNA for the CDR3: TGTGCCAGCAGCCAGAGCGGGAGAATTGGAGAGACCCAGTACTTC. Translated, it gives CASSQSGRIGETQYF.

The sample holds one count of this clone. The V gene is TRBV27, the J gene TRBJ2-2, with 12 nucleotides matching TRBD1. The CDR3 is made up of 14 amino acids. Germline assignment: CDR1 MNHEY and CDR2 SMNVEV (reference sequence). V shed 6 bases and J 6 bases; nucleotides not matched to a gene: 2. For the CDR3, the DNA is TGTGCCAGCAGCGGGGACAGGGGGCCCGGGGAGCTGTTTTTT. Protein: CASSGDRGPGELFF.

The CDR3 loop is CASSLIAGGSEQFF. The CDR3 bases are TGTGCCAGCAGCTTAATAGCGGGGGGGAGTGAGCAGTTCTTC. V gene TRBV7-9 combines with J gene TRBJ2-1, with 11 bases matching TRBD2. CDR3 size: 14 residues. The ends lost 2 bases at V and 9 bases at J; junction bases unmatched: 3. The germline CDR1 and CDR2 sequences are SEHNR and FQNEAQ (reference sequence).

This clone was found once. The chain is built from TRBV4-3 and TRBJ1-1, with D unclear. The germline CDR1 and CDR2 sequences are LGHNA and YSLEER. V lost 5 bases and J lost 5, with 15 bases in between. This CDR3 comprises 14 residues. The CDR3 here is CASSRIGRETEAFF. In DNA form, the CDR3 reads TGCGCCAGCAGCAGGATAGGTCGCGAGACTGAAGCTTTCTTT.

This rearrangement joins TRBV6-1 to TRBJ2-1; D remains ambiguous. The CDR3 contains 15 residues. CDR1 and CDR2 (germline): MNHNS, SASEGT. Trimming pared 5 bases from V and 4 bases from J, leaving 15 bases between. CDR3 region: CASSIYRHPYNEQFF. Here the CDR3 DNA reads TGTGCCAGCAGTATATACCGACACCCGTACAATGAGCAGTTCTTC.

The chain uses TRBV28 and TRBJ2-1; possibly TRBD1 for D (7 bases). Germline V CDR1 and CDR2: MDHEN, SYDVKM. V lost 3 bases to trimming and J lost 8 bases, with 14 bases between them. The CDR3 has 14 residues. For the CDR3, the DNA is TGTGCCAGCAGTTTGCAGGGGGGAGAACATGAGCAGTTCTTC. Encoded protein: CASSLQGGEHEQFF.

CDR3 in amino acids: CASSHLANYGYTF. CDR3 coding DNA: TGTGCCAGCAGCCATTTGGCTAACTATGGCTACACCTTC. This chain uses TRBV11-2 with TRBJ1-2; D call uncertain. The CDR3 loop spans 13 amino acids. Looked up from germline, CDR1 is SGHAT and CDR2 is FQNNGV. V lost 5 bases to trimming and J lost 0 bases, with 7 bases between them. Full variable domain (remainder filled in from reference TRBV11-2 and TRBJ1-2): EAGVAQSPRYKIIEKRQSVAFWCNPISGHATLYWYQQILGQGPKLLIQFQNNGVVDDSQLPKDRFSAERLKGVDSTLKIQPAKLEDSAVYLCASSHLANYGYTFGSGTRLTVV.

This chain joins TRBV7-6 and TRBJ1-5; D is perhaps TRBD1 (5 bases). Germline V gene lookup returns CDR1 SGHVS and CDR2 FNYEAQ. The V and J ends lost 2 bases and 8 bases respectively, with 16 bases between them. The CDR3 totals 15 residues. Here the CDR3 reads CASSLLGGGTEPQHF. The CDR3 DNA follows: TGTGCCAGCAGCTTATTGGGTGGGGGAACGGAGCCCCAGCATTTT.

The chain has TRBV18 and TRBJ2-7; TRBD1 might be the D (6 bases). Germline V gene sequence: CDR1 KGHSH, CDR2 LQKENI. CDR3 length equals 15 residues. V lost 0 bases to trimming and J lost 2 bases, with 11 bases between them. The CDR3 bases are TGTGCCAGCTCACCACCCGACAGGTTCCCCTACGAGCAGTACTTC. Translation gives CASSPPDRFPYEQYF.

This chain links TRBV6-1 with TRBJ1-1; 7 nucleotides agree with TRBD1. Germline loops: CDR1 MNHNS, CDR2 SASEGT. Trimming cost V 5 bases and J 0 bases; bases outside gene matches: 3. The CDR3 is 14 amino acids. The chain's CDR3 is CASSTDRMNTEAFF. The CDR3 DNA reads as TGTGCCAGCAGTACGGACAGGATGAACACTGAAGCTTTCTTT.

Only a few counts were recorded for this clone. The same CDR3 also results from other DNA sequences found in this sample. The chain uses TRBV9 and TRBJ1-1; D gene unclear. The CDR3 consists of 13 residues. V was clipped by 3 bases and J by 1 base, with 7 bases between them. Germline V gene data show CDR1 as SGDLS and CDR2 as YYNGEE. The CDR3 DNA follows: TGTGCCAGCAGCGAGTGGGGGAACACTGAAGCTTTCTTT. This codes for CASSEWGNTEAFF. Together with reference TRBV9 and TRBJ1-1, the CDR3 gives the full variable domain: DSGVTQTPKHLITATGQRVTLRCSPRSGDLSVYWYQQSLDQGLQFLIQYYNGEERAKGNILERFSAQQFPDLHSELNLSSLELGDSALYFCASSEWGNTEAFFGQGTRLTVV.

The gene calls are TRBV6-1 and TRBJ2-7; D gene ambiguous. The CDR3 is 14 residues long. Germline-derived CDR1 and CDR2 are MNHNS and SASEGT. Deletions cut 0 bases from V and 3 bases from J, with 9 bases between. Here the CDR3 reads CASSEAGWSYEQYF. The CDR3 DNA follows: TGTGCCAGCAGTGAAGCGGGGTGGAGCTACGAGCAGTACTTC.

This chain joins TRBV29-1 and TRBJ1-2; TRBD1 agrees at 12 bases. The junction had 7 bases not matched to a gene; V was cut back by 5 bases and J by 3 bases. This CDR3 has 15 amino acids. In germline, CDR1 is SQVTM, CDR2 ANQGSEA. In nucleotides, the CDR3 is TGCAGCGTTCGGGGACAGGGGGCGACGGACTATGGCTACACCTTC. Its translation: CSVRGQGATDYGYTF.

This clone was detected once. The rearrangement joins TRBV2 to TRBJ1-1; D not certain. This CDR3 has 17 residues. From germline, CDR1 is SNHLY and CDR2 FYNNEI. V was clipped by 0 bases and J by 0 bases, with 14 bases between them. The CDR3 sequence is CASSEAVRGALNTEAFF. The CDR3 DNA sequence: TGTGCCAGCAGTGAAGCAGTTCGAGGAGCTCTGAACACTGAAGCTTTCTTT.

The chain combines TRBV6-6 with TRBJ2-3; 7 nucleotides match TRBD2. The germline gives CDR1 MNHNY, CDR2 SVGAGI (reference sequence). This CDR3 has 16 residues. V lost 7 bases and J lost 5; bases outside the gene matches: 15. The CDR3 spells CASTLMGRGFRDTQYF. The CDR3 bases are TGTGCCAGCACCCTAATGGGGAGGGGATTTCGAGATACGCAGTATTTT.

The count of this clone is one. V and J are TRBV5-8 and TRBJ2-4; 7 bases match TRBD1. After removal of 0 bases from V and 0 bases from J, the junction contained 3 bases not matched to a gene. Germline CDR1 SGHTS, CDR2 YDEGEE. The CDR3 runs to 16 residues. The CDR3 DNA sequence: TGTGCCAGCAGCTTGGAGGGGGCGTTAGCCAAAAACATTCAGTACTTC. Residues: CASSLEGALAKNIQYF.

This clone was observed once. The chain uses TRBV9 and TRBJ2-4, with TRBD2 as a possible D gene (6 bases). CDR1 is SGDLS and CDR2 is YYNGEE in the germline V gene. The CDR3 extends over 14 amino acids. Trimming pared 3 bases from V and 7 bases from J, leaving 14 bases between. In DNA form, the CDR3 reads TGTGCCAGCAGCGGGGGGGACCCCCCGAACATTCAGTACTTC. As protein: CASSGGDPPNIQYF.

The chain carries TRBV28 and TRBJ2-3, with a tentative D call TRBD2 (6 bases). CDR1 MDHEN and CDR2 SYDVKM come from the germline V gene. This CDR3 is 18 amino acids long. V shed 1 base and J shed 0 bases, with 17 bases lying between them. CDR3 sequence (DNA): TGTGCCAGCAGTTTATTCCCTCAACTAGGGACTAGCACAGATACGCAGTATTTT. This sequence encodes CASSLFPQLGTSTDTQYF. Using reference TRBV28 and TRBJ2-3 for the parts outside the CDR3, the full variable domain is DVKVTQSSRYLVKRTGEKVFLECVQDMDHENMFWYRQDPGLGLRLIYFSYDVKMKEKGDIPEGYSVSREKKERFSLILESASTNQTSMYLCASSLFPQLGTSTDTQYFGPGTRLTVL.

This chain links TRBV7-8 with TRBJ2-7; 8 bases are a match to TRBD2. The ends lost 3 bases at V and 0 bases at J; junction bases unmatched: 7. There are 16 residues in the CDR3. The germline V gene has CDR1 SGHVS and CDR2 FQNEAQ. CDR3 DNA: TGTGCCAGCAGCTTCCCTGGCGGGGGGACCTCCTACGAGCAGTACTTC. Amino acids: CASSFPGGGTSYEQYF.

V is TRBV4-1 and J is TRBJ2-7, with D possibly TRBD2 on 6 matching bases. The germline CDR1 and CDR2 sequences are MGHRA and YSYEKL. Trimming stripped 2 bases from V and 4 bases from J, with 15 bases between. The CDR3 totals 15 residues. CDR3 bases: TGCGCCAGCAGCCAAAGTGCCGGGGGTGCATACGAGCAGTACTTC. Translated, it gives CASSQSAGGAYEQYF.